Listed here are 21 T cell receptor beta chains from one sample, sequenced in a study of T cell changes during pregnancy in multiple sclerosis. Profiled with immunoSEQ multiplex PCR; TCRdb holds only in-frame clones, not every one. The sample includes roughly 110,000 clones, about nine tenths of them seen just once. The material sequenced was peripheral blood, taken after pregnancy. The receptors shown here come from a female donor with multiple sclerosis, enrolled in a pregnancy study.

This clone has only one observation. The chain recombines TRBV5-1 with TRBJ1-2; D gene unclear. Germline CDR1 and CDR2: SGHRS and YFSETQ. Trimming left V 0 bases short and J 2 bases short, with 11 bases between. The CDR3 is made up of 15 amino acids. The chain's CDR3 is CASSLDPGTNYGYTF. DNA of the CDR3: TGCGCCAGCAGCTTGGATCCGGGAACAAACTATGGCTACACCTTC.

This chain links TRBV7-9 with TRBJ2-1, with a tentative D call TRBD2 (5 bases). Trimming pared 4 bases from V and 5 bases from J, leaving 12 bases between. The CDR3 consists of 14 residues. Germline lookup yields CDR1 SEHNR and CDR2 FQNEAQ (reference sequence). The CDR3 here is CASSSGLNNNEQFF. The CDR3 nucleotides read TGTGCCAGCAGCTCTGGACTGAATAACAATGAGCAGTTCTTC.

The V and J genes are TRBV6-6 and TRBJ1-2; 7 nucleotides line up with TRBD1. Trimming cost V 2 bases and J 7 bases; bases outside gene matches: 10. CDR1 and CDR2 from the germline V gene are MNHNY and SVGAGI (reference sequence). The CDR3 length is 15 residues. The CDR3 reads CASSYTATGAAGYTF. CDR3 in DNA: TGTGCCAGCAGTTACACCGCCACAGGGGCGGCTGGCTACACCTTC.

V is TRBV7-9 and J is TRBJ1-1; D remains unclear. Trimming shortened V by 3 bases and J by 0 bases, and 8 bases separated the two germline ends. CDR3 size: 14 residues. Germline V lookup: CDR1 SEHNR, CDR2 FQNEAQ (reference sequence). The CDR3 sequence: CASSLGGLNTEAFF. Written as DNA, the CDR3 is TGTGCCAGCAGCTTGGGCGGGTTGAACACTGAAGCTTTCTTT.

J is TRBJ1-1 and V is TRBV6-6, with D tentatively TRBD1 (5 bases). CDR1 is MNHNY, CDR2 SVGAGI, per germline (reference sequence). This CDR3 is 14 amino acids long. V lost 5 bases and J 3 bases, leaving 13 bases between the germline ends. This CDR3 is CASSRGGLYTEAFF. In DNA form, the CDR3 reads TGTGCCAGCAGTCGGGGGGGGTTGTACACTGAAGCTTTCTTT.

The chain is built from TRBV7-6 and TRBJ1-2; 7 bases map to TRBD1. The V gene end was trimmed by 6 bases and the J gene end by 6 bases; junction bases not matched to a gene: 10. This CDR3 has 14 residues. Germline loops: CDR1 SGHVS, CDR2 FNYEAQ. The CDR3 protein is CASSYNRGGDGYTF. In nucleotides, the CDR3 is TGTGCCAGCAGTTATAACAGGGGAGGCGATGGCTACACCTTC.

The genes are TRBV7-9 and TRBJ2-7, with 8 bases matching TRBD1. The CDR3 contains 15 residues. CDR1 SEHNR and CDR2 FQNEAQ come from the germline V gene (reference sequence). The J segment lost 6 bases and the V segment lost 5 bases, leaving 12 bases of the junction unmatched. CDR3 region: CASSPPWGTGGEQYF. DNA for the CDR3: TGTGCCAGCAGCCCCCCATGGGGGACAGGAGGCGAGCAGTACTTC.

This clone was detected many times. This sequence joins TRBV18 and TRBJ2-7; TRBD2 agrees at 10 bases. Looked up from germline, CDR1 is KGHSH and CDR2 is LQKENI. The junction had 18 bases not matched to a gene; V was cut back by 3 bases and J by 7 bases. There are 18 residues in the CDR3. The CDR3 DNA is TGTGCCAGCTCACCCCTTCCAGCGGGAGGGCCAATTCCGCGGGAGCAGTACTTC. Amino acid sequence: CASSPLPAGGPIPREQYF.

This clone appeared a single time. This CDR3 is CASSLRTTGMGYNEQFF. The CDR3 bases are TGTGCCAGCAGTTTACGGACGACAGGGATGGGCTACAATGAGCAGTTCTTC. V usage is TRBV28 and J usage is TRBJ2-1, with TRBD1 identical over 7 bases. J gave up 3 bases and V 2 bases, and 10 bases lay outside the gene matches. Germline CDR1 reads MDHEN; CDR2 reads SYDVKM. This CDR3 region has 17 residues. The entire variable domain, with the rest obtained from reference TRBV28 and TRBJ2-1, is as follows: DVKVTQSSRYLVKRTGEKVFLECVQDMDHENMFWYRQDPGLGLRLIYFSYDVKMKEKGDIPEGYSVSREKKERFSLILESASTNQTSMYLCASSLRTTGMGYNEQFFGPGTRLTVL.

The gene calls are TRBV27 and TRBJ1-1; 9 positions match TRBD1. Germline V CDR1 and CDR2: MNHEY, SMNVEV (reference sequence). There are 16 residues in the CDR3. Losses at the gene ends were 2 bases for V and 0 bases for J; bases not matched to a gene: 4. CDR3 protein: CASSLNRGLLNTEAFF. CDR3 coding DNA: TGTGCCAGCAGTTTAAACAGGGGGCTTTTGAACACTGAAGCTTTCTTT.

V is TRBV18 and J is TRBJ2-1, with 13 bases that match TRBD2. Germline V gene lookup returns CDR1 KGHSH and CDR2 LQKENI. This CDR3 spans 19 amino acids. V dropped 6 bases and J dropped 0; count of bases not matched to a gene: 11. In DNA form, the CDR3 reads TGTGCCAGCTCCCAGGGGACTAGCGGGATGTCGAGCTCCTACAATGAGCAGTTCTTC. Protein product: CASSQGTSGMSSSYNEQFF.

This chain connects TRBV7-3 to TRBJ2-3; TRBD2 agrees at 7 bases. Germline trimming cut 5 bases from V and 0 bases from J; bases unmatched to any gene: 5. CDR3 length equals 15 residues. Germline-derived CDR1 and CDR2 are SGHTA and FQGTGA. The CDR3 DNA reads as TGTGCCAGCAGCCCCAGCGGGGTTAGCACAGATACGCAGTATTTT. Its translation: CASSPSGVSTDTQYF.

The chain uses TRBV7-3 and TRBJ2-3, with 13 positions matching TRBD2. The CDR3 contains 16 residues. CDR1 SGHTA and CDR2 FQGTGA come from the germline V gene. Unmatched junction bases numbered 8, after V lost 5 bases and J lost 6 bases. The CDR3 DNA reads TGTGCCAGCAGCCCGACTAGCGGGAGGCGGGCGGATACGCAGTATTTT. This sequence encodes CASSPTSGRRADTQYF.

The genes are TRBV5-1 and TRBJ2-7; 8 bases line up with TRBD2. The CDR3 is made up of 15 amino acids. Germline values: CDR1 SGHRS, CDR2 YFSETQ. With 10 bases clipped from V and 0 bases from J, the junction kept 12 bases outside the gene matches. The CDR3 DNA sequence: TGCGCCTCCTCCAACGGGGGGGGAAACTCCTACGAGCAGTACTTC. It is translated as CASSNGGGNSYEQYF.

The V call is TRBV7-3, the J call TRBJ2-3, with TRBD1 matching 7 bases. V was clipped by 6 bases and J by 0 bases; unmatched bases: 9. CDR1 and CDR2 (germline): SGHTA, FQGTGA. CDR3 length: 16 residues. The chain's CDR3 is CASRGGTAASTDTQYF. As DNA, the CDR3 is TGTGCCAGCAGGGGTGGGACAGCCGCGAGCACAGATACGCAGTATTTT.

The chain has TRBV5-4 and TRBJ2-4, with 13 nucleotides matching TRBD2. The V segment lost 3 bases and the J segment 8 bases; nucleotides outside the gene matches: 11. The CDR3 extends over 17 amino acids. Germline V lookup: CDR1 SGHNT, CDR2 YYREEE (reference sequence). CDR3 nucleotide sequence: TGTGCCAGCAGCTGGGGGGGACTAGCGGGATGGAAGGACATTCAGTACTTC. Translated, it gives CASSWGGLAGWKDIQYF. Based on the CDR3 plus reference TRBV5-4 and TRBJ2-4, the full variable domain is ETGVTQSPTHLIKTRGQQVTLRCSSQSGHNTVSWYQQALGQGPQFIFQYYREEENGRGNFPPRFSGLQFPNYSSELNVNALELDDSALYLCASSWGGLAGWKDIQYFGAGTRLSVL.

This CDR3 is CASRTTVNTEAFF. CDR3 nucleotides: TGTGCCAGCAGAACGACAGTGAACACTGAAGCTTTCTTT. J is TRBJ1-1 and V is TRBV28, with D perhaps TRBD1 (5 bases). The germline gives CDR1 MDHEN, CDR2 SYDVKM. V lost 6 bases, J lost 0 bases, and 8 bases lay in between. The CDR3 extends over 13 amino acids.

The CDR3 loop is CAWSEGRAGEKLFF. The CDR3 bases are TGTGCCTGGAGTGAAGGGAGGGCCGGGGAAAAACTGTTTTTT. V and J are TRBV30 and TRBJ1-4; unclear D gene. The V end was cut by 1 base, the J end by 8 bases, with 14 bases between. Germline V gene sequence: CDR1 GTSNPN, CDR2 SVGIG (reference sequence). The CDR3 loop spans 14 amino acids.

This chain uses TRBV5-1 with TRBJ2-3, with 8 bases lining up with TRBD1. The CDR3 runs to 15 residues. Germline CDR1 and CDR2: SGHRS and YFSETQ. Trimming at V came to 0 bases and at J to 2 bases, leaving 2 bases not matched to a gene. The CDR3 DNA reads as TGCGCCAGCAGCTTGGTCAGGGGGCACACAGATACGCAGTATTTT. Translating it yields CASSLVRGHTDTQYF.

The V gene is TRBV5-6, the J gene TRBJ2-2, with 9 positions matching TRBD1. The V segment lost 5 bases and the J segment 0 bases; nucleotides outside the gene matches: 11. This CDR3 comprises 18 residues. CDR1 and CDR2 (germline): SGHDT, YYEEEE. CDR3 sequence: CASSSTQGAVTNTGELFF. The CDR3 bases are TGTGCCAGCAGTTCCACACAGGGGGCCGTGACGAACACCGGGGAGCTGTTTTTT.

V is TRBV30 and J is TRBJ2-3, with D possibly being TRBD1 (6 bases). The CDR3 is made up of 12 amino acids. In germline, CDR1 is GTSNPN, CDR2 SVGIG (reference sequence). Trimming removed 5 bases from V and 0 bases from J, with 6 bases in between. CDR3 coding DNA: TGTGCCTGGGGACAGAGCACAGATACGCAGTATTTT. Encoded protein: CAWGQSTDTQYF.